One T cell receptor beta chain is described in this entry. What it binds is not known. The CDR3 contains 13 residues. The ends were cut back, 3 bases at V and 2 bases at J, with 8 bases in the middle. Looked up from germline, CDR1 is MNHEY and CDR2 is SMNVEV (reference sequence). CD45RO-negative, CCR7-positively selected cells formed the naive CD8 fraction, excluding terminally differentiated effector memory CD45RA+ cells. This sample is drawn from a study of shared clonotypes between healthy human individuals. General study findings and limits: Naive subsets generally had larger estimated richness than memory subsets. In having few donors, the study represented limited genetic and exposure-history diversity.

The table came from immunoSEQ multiplex PCR; TCRdb's copy has only in-frame clones and leaves some out. The table shows around 1.9 million clones, with approximately 94% occurring only once. The sample comprised naive CD8+ T cells from PBMCs. The chain recombines TRBV27 with TRBJ2-7; no clear D gene. The sequence was obtained from a man younger than 30 in good health. Some clones in this sample may be carry-over from other donors' samples. The CDR3 sequence: CASSFQETYEQYF. The CDR3 DNA sequence: TGTGCCAGCAGTTTTCAGGAAACCTACGAGCAGTACTTC.